These 21 T cell receptor beta chains share one sample of origin, sequenced in a study of graft-versus-host responses after intestinal transplantation. The repertoire was sequenced with immunoSEQ multiplex PCR; TCRdb's copy has only in-frame clones and lacks some. The sample lists about 20,000 clones, roughly 72% occurring once. The authors processed graft tissue to release intraepithelial and lamina propria lymphocytes. Sample: ileum tissue, taken 12 days after intestinal transplant. Receptor source: a human patient who received an intestinal transplant, so some T cells may come from the graft donor.

The chain joins TRBV7-8 to TRBJ2-7; 10 nucleotides line up with TRBD1. V lost 4 bases and J lost 4; bases outside the gene matches: 13. Looked up from germline, CDR1 is SGHVS and CDR2 is FQNEAQ. CDR3 size: 17 residues. This chain's CDR3 is CASSSYRGTGESYEQYF. As DNA, the CDR3 is TGTGCCAGCAGCTCATACAGGGGGACAGGGGAGTCGTACGAGCAGTACTTC.

This clone was seen a single time. The chain has TRBV7-3 and TRBJ2-7; possible D gene TRBD2, 6 bases. Trimming took off 5 bases at V and 6 bases at J, with 20 bases between the two ends. The length of the CDR3 is 15 residues. Germline assignment: CDR1 SGHTA and CDR2 FQGTGA. In DNA form, the CDR3 reads TGTGCCAGCAGCCCCACTGGAGGGGAGGTGGGCGAGCAGTACTTC. It yields the protein CASSPTGGEVGEQYF.

The chain links TRBV7-9 to TRBJ2-1; maybe TRBD1 (6 bases). The germline V and J ends were trimmed by 5 bases and 4 bases, with 15 bases remaining between them. This CDR3 comprises 15 residues. Germline V CDR1 and CDR2: SEHNR, FQNEAQ (reference sequence). This CDR3 reads CASSDTGRPYNEQFF. CDR3 sequence (DNA): TGTGCCAGCAGCGACACAGGGCGGCCGTACAATGAGCAGTTCTTC.

The chain has TRBV2 and TRBJ2-7, with D possibly TRBD1 on 5 matching bases. Germline CDR1 SNHLY, CDR2 FYNNEI. There are 15 residues in the CDR3. V lost 6 bases and J lost 4, with 19 bases in between. CDR3 loop: CASRETEPPGYEQYF. The CDR3 DNA reads as TGTGCCAGCAGGGAGACAGAACCACCCGGATACGAGCAGTACTTC.

This clone was detected once. The chain combines TRBV6-6 with TRBJ2-7, with D possibly being TRBD2 (6 bases). Trimming stripped 8 bases from V and 7 bases from J, with 12 bases between. Germline loops: CDR1 MNHNY, CDR2 SVGAGI (reference sequence). The CDR3 is 11 residues long. The CDR3 DNA sequence: TGTGCCAGCCAAAGGGCGGGGGAGCAGTACTTC. Translated: CASQRAGEQYF.

This clone was recorded a few times. This rearrangement joins TRBV7-9 to TRBJ2-1; D is unresolved. Per germline, CDR1 SEHNR and CDR2 FQNEAQ (reference sequence). Trimming removed 5 bases from V and 6 bases from J, with 14 bases in between. There are 14 residues in the CDR3. CDR3 amino acids: CASSQGLESNEQFF. CDR3 bases: TGTGCCAGCAGCCAAGGCCTAGAATCCAATGAGCAGTTCTTC.

The chain recombines TRBV4-2 with TRBJ2-7, with TRBD1 matching 7 bases. With 1 base clipped from V and 7 bases from J, the junction kept 7 bases outside the gene matches. From germline, CDR1 is LGHNA and CDR2 YNFKEQ. The CDR3 length is 14 residues. CDR3 coding DNA: TGTGCCAGCAGCCAAGCGTTAGGGGGCCGGGAGCAGTACTTC. Protein product: CASSQALGGREQYF.

The rearrangement uses TRBV9 and TRBJ2-7, with 7 bases fitting TRBD1. V lost 1 base, J lost 4 bases, and 5 bases stayed unmatched. From germline, CDR1 is SGDLS and CDR2 YYNGEE. CDR3 size: 14 residues. DNA of the CDR3: TGTGCCAGCAGCGTAACAGGGGCCCCATACGAGCAGTACTTC. Residues: CASSVTGAPYEQYF.

The chain uses TRBV2 and TRBJ2-6; D gene ambiguous. The CDR3 covers 17 residues. Germline V gives CDR1 SNHLY, CDR2 FYNNEI. Trimming stripped 7 bases from V and 0 bases from J, with 16 bases between. The CDR3 loop reads CASIRAHGHSGANVLTF. The CDR3 bases are TGTGCCAGCATTCGTGCCCATGGGCACTCTGGGGCCAACGTCCTGACTTTC.

This clone was counted a few times. The chain couples TRBV9 to TRBJ1-2, with 9 bases fitting TRBD1. The CDR3 length is 13 residues. Trimming removed 3 bases from V and 12 bases from J; junction bases left unmatched: 9. The germline V gene has CDR1 SGDLS and CDR2 YYNGEE. Here the CDR3 reads CASSAGTGRVDTF. The DNA of the CDR3 is TGTGCCAGCAGCGCCGGGACAGGGAGGGTGGACACCTTC.

The chain links TRBV19 to TRBJ2-3, with D maybe TRBD2 (6 bases). The CDR3 covers 14 residues. Trimming took off 8 bases at V and 0 bases at J, with 12 bases between the two ends. Germline CDR1 reads LNHDA; CDR2 reads SQIVND (reference sequence). DNA of the CDR3: TGTGCCAGTCGGGGGTCCCCTAGCACAGATACGCAGTATTTT. Its protein is CASRGSPSTDTQYF.

The chain is built from TRBV11-2 and TRBJ2-1, with D maybe TRBD2 (6 bases). The V gene lost 3 bases and the J gene lost 2 bases, with 17 bases spanning the gap. The CDR3 length is 17 residues. CDR1 and CDR2 (germline): SGHAT, FQNNGV. CDR3 region: CASSFFRLAVTYNEQFF. The CDR3 coding sequence is TGTGCCAGCAGCTTTTTTCGCTTAGCGGTAACCTACAATGAGCAGTTCTTC.

V usage is TRBV7-9 and J usage is TRBJ2-5; D not resolved. CDR3 length equals 13 residues. Between the trimmed V and J ends, which lost 6 bases and 1 base, there was a span of 9 bases. CDR1 is SEHNR and CDR2 is FQNEAQ in the germline V gene (reference sequence). In nucleotides, the CDR3 is TGTGCCAGCAGGGGCCTCACCCAAGAGACCCAGTACTTC. As protein: CASRGLTQETQYF. The variable domain in full, with the rest retrieved from reference TRBV7-9 and TRBJ2-5, is DTGVSQNPRHKITKRGQNVTFRCDPISEHNRLYWYRQTLGQGPEFLTYFQNEAQLEKSRLLSDRFSAERPKGSFSTLEIQRTEQGDSAMYLCASRGLTQETQYFGPGTRLLVL.

The rearrangement joins TRBV14 to TRBJ2-3; D remains ambiguous. The CDR3 consists of 14 residues. The V gene lost 1 base and the J gene lost 9 bases, with 14 bases spanning the gap. The germline V gene has CDR1 SGHDN and CDR2 FVKESK. CDR3 nucleotides: TGTGCCAGCAGCCAAGGCGATTTTTTAGTCACGCAGTATTTT. Translation gives CASSQGDFLVTQYF.

The chain carries TRBV11-2 and TRBJ2-2; 7 bases align to TRBD2. Germline assignment: CDR1 SGHAT and CDR2 FQNNGV. This CDR3 region has 15 residues. Losses at the gene ends were 8 bases for V and 6 bases for J; bases not matched to a gene: 12. CDR3 sequence: CASLGLGGIPGELFF. The DNA of the CDR3 is TGTGCCAGCCTCGGACTAGGCGGGATCCCCGGGGAGCTGTTTTTT.

This clone was counted between two and nine times. The chain employs TRBV4-1 and TRBJ2-7; no firm D call. There are 14 residues in the CDR3. Germline CDR1 reads MGHRA; CDR2 reads YSYEKL. Deletions cut 4 bases from V and 0 bases from J, with 10 bases between. The DNA for the CDR3 is TGCGCCAGCAGCCTAGACTGGAGCTCCTACGAGCAGTACTTC. This sequence encodes CASSLDWSSYEQYF.

Notes on this clone: One junction end disagrees with the germline gene, perhaps due to a read error. This rearrangement joins TRBV7-6 to TRBJ2-5; the D gene is possibly TRBD2 (6 bases). From germline, CDR1 is SGHVS and CDR2 FNYEAQ. The CDR3 length is 15 residues. The CDR3 coding sequence is TGTGCCAGCAGCCCCGGTACAGGACTAAAAGAGCCCCAGTACTTC. Translating it yields CASSPGTGLKEPQYF.

On this clone itself: Sequence at one end of the junction differs from germline and may be a read error. The V gene is TRBV5-4, the J gene TRBJ2-7, with 10 nucleotides matching TRBD2. The CDR3 extends over 11 amino acids. The germline V gene encodes CDR1 SGHNT and CDR2 YYREEE (reference sequence). Here the CDR3 DNA reads TGTGCCAGCAGCTCGGGACTAGCGCGTCTCTTC. This encodes CASSSGLARLF.

The chain has TRBV7-2 and TRBJ2-3, with 12 bases that match TRBD2. CDR1 SGHTA and CDR2 FQGNSA come from the germline V gene. The CDR3 runs 17 residues. Losses at the gene ends were 4 bases for V and 2 bases for J; bases not matched to a gene: 7. The CDR3 nucleotides read TGTGCCAGCAGCTCCTGGACTAGCGGGGTTATCACAGATACGCAGTATTTT. Its translation is CASSSWTSGVITDTQYF.

The chain employs TRBV10-3 and TRBJ2-3, with D possibly matching TRBD2 (5 bases). The CDR3 sequence is 16 residues long. Trimming removed 7 bases from V and 0 bases from J, with 17 bases in between. Per the germline V gene, CDR1 is ENHRY and CDR2 is SYGVKD. CDR3 sequence reads: CAIKPRRATSTDTQYF. CDR3 coding DNA: TGTGCCATCAAGCCCCGGCGGGCGACTAGCACAGATACGCAGTATTTT.

Turning to this clone: Additional DNA sequences in this sample encode the identical CDR3. The chain is built from TRBV19 and TRBJ2-5, with TRBD2 matching over 16 bases. The J segment lost 2 bases and the V segment lost 5 bases, leaving 5 bases of the junction unmatched. Germline V gene lookup returns CDR1 LNHDA and CDR2 SQIVND (reference sequence). CDR3 length: 17 residues. The CDR3, as DNA: TGTGCCAGTAGTCGGGGACTAGCGGGAGGGACACAAGAGACCCAGTACTTC. Its protein is CASSRGLAGGTQETQYF.